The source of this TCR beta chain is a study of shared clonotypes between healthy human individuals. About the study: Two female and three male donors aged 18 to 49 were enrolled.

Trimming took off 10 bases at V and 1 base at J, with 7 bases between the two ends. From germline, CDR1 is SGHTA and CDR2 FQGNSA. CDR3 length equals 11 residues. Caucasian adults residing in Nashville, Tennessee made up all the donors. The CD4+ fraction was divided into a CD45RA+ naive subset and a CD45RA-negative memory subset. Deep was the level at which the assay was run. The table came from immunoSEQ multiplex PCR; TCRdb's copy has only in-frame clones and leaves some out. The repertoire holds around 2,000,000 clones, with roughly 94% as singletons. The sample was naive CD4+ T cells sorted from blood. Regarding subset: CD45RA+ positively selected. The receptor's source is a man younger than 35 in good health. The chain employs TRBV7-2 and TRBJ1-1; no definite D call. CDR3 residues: CATRTNTEAFF. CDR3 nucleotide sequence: TGTGCCACCCGAACGAACACTGAAGCTTTCTTT. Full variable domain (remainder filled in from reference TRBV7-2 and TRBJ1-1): GAGVSQSPSNKVTEKGKDVELRCDPISGHTALYWYRQSLGQGLEFLIYFQGNSAPDKSGLPSDRFSAERTGGSVSTLTIQRTQQEDSAVYLCATRTNTEAFFGQGTRLTVV.